The 21 T cell receptor beta chains reported below all come from one sample, sequenced in a study of human T cells and chemical hapten exposure. TCRdb re-analysed the RACE reads in MiXCR, keeping a single row per CDR3 protein. The top ten clones hold 4.5% to 6% of a sample with about 350,000 distinct CDR3 sequences, over 6% of them seen once. Indicated time point: patch test 2, 6 weeks after DPC sensitization. Treatment specified: therapeutic diphenylcyclopropenone sensitization with weekly scalp DPC. The sequencing used whole blood, collected in connection with sensitization to the hapten diphenylcyclopropenone (DPC). The source is a woman aged 18-29 years with alopecia areata. Some clones in this sample may be carry-over from other donors' samples.

In this sample, this clonotype turned up a few times. J is TRBJ1-4 and V is TRBV27, with a tentative D call TRBD1 (5 bases). In germline, CDR1 is MNHEY, CDR2 SMNVEV (reference sequence). The ends were cut back, 1 base at V and 2 bases at J, with 11 bases in the middle. This CDR3 contains 16 residues. CDR3 residues: CASSLLGERTNEKLFF. The CDR3 DNA is TGTGCCAGCAGTTTATTAGGGGAGAGGACTAATGAAAAACTGTTTTTT. The full variable domain, its missing parts supplied by reference TRBV27 and TRBJ1-4, is EAQVTQNPRYLITVTGKKLTVTCSQNMNHEYMSWYRQDPGLGLRQIYYSMNVEVTDKGDVPEGYKVSRKEKRNFPLILESPSPNQTSLYFCASSLLGERTNEKLFFGSGTQLSVL.

This clonotype was seen a handful of times. Here the CDR3 reads CASSSRADQPQHF. In nucleotides, the CDR3 is TGTGCCAGCAGCTCGAGGGCGGATCAGCCCCAGCATTTT. This sequence joins TRBV12-3 or TRBV12-4 and TRBJ1-5; D uncertain. Trimming stripped 6 bases from V and 5 bases from J, with 11 bases between. The CDR3 length is 13 residues.

This chain uses TRBV6-5 with TRBJ1-1; D is ambiguous. The CDR3 has 14 residues. V shed 0 bases and J shed 3 bases, with 8 bases lying between them. Per the germline V gene, CDR1 is MNHEY and CDR2 is SVGAGI. This chain's CDR3 is CASSYSLAYTEAFF. Here the CDR3 DNA reads TGTGCCAGCAGTTACTCGCTTGCATACACTGAAGCTTTCTTT.

This clonotype was counted ten times or more. The CDR3 DNA reads TGCAGTGCTGGGTTGCAGGACTATTCAAATGAAAAACTGTTTTTT. As protein: CSAGLQDYSNEKLFF. The V call is TRBV20-1, the J call TRBJ1-4; no reliable D call. CDR3 size: 15 residues. V was pared by 5 bases and J by 5 bases, with 18 bases between. Germline V gene lookup returns CDR1 DFQATT and CDR2 SNEGSKA (reference sequence).

Ten or more counts support this clonotype. CDR3 nucleotide sequence: TGTGCCAGCAGCCAATCCCCTCCAGAGGCCCCCTCAGCTTTCTTT. Protein product: CASSQSPPEAPSAFF. The chain couples TRBV4-2 to TRBJ1-1; D is unclear. The CDR3 runs to 15 residues. The V and J ends lost 2 bases and 10 bases respectively, with 20 bases between them. In germline, CDR1 is LGHNA, CDR2 YNFKEQ.

The CDR3 spells CASSQDRVTEQFF. The CDR3 coding sequence is TGCGCCAGCAGCCAAGACAGGGTTACTGAGCAGTTCTTC. The rearrangement links TRBV4-3 to TRBJ2-1; maybe TRBD1 (5 bases). The CDR3 spans 13 residues. The germline gives CDR1 LGHNA, CDR2 YSLEER. V lost 0 bases to trimming and J lost 9 bases, with 9 bases between them.

This clonotype has ten or more counts. The chain couples TRBV18 to TRBJ1-1, with 10 bases that match TRBD1. The CDR3 is made up of 17 amino acids. J gave up 6 bases and V 4 bases, and 14 bases lay outside the gene matches. The germline gives CDR1 KGHSH, CDR2 LQKENI. The CDR3 coding sequence is TGTGCCAGCTCACTAGTCGCCGGGACAGGGGCCAGGGCTGAAGCTTTCTTT. Its protein product is CASSLVAGTGARAEAFF.

The genes are TRBV12-3 or TRBV12-4 and TRBJ2-3; 8 nucleotides match TRBD2. The CDR3 runs to 14 residues. V dropped 6 bases and J dropped 5; count of bases not matched to a gene: 7. CDR3 DNA: TGTGCCAGCAGCCCCAGGACTAGCCGAGATACGCAGTATTTT. Translating it yields CASSPRTSRDTQYF.

The V gene is TRBV5-1, the J gene TRBJ2-2; D ambiguous. V gave up 4 bases and J gave up 3 bases, with 10 bases separating them. Germline V lookup: CDR1 SGHRS, CDR2 YFSETQ. CDR3 length: 14 residues. CDR3 residues: CASSPVVDTGELFF. In DNA form, the CDR3 reads TGCGCCAGCAGCCCGGTTGTGGACACCGGGGAGCTGTTTTTT.

At least ten counts were recorded for this clonotype. The V and J genes are TRBV11-1 and TRBJ2-7; D is undetermined. V lost 3 bases and J lost 0, with 12 bases in between. The CDR3 length is 15 residues. Germline CDR1 SGHAT, CDR2 FQDESV (reference sequence). The CDR3 here is CASSFRALGSYEQYF. The CDR3 coding sequence is TGTGCCAGCAGCTTCCGCGCGCTGGGCTCCTACGAGCAGTACTTC.

Many counts were recorded for this clonotype. CDR3 nucleotides: TGCAGCGCCGGACAGGGGGGCAACGAGCAGTACTTC. Amino acids: CSAGQGGNEQYF. The V call is TRBV29-1, the J call TRBJ2-7, with TRBD1 identical over 10 bases. Trimming cost V 7 bases and J 5 bases; bases outside gene matches: 5. Germline-derived CDR1 and CDR2 are SQVTM and ANQGSEA. The CDR3 covers 12 residues.

There are a few counts of this clonotype. The J gene is TRBJ2-4, the V gene TRBV6-2 or TRBV6-3; the D is unclear. The CDR3 extends over 16 amino acids. V was clipped by 6 bases and J by 2 bases, with 17 bases between them. The germline gives CDR1 MNHEY, CDR2 SVGEGT. CDR3 DNA sequence: TGTGCCAGCAGCCTCGACACCCGGTCAACCAAAAACATTCAGTACTTC. Encoded protein: CASSLDTRSTKNIQYF.

This clonotype has just a few counts. The chain combines TRBV5-1 with TRBJ2-6; D is unclear. Germline values: CDR1 SGHRS, CDR2 YFSETQ. Trimming pared 2 bases from V and 9 bases from J, leaving 12 bases between. The CDR3 runs 14 residues. CDR3 protein: CASSFGSEYNVLTF. The CDR3 nucleotides read TGCGCCAGCAGCTTTGGGTCAGAATACAACGTCCTGACTTTC.

This clonotype was counted many times. The CDR3 bases are TGCAGTGCTAGAGTTGAGAGGCTTAAAAAACTGTTTTTT. Amino acid sequence: CSARVERLKKLFF. This rearrangement joins TRBV20-1 to TRBJ1-4; D is uncertain. CDR1 and CDR2 (germline): DFQATT, SNEGSKA (reference sequence). This CDR3 is 13 amino acids long. The germline V and J ends were trimmed by 1 base and 9 bases, with 12 bases remaining between them.

The chain employs TRBV10-3 and TRBJ2-3; 8 nucleotides align to TRBD1. The germline gives CDR1 ENHRY, CDR2 SYGVKD. After removal of 8 bases from V and 0 bases from J, the junction contained 4 bases not matched to a gene. This CDR3 has 14 amino acids. The CDR3, as DNA: TGTGCCATCGGTGGACAGGGAAGCACAGATACGCAGTATTTT. Its protein is CAIGGQGSTDTQYF.

This clonotype was seen ten or more times. The CDR3 spells CSALLPVGPEHEKLFF. CDR3 coding DNA: TGCAGTGCTCTTCTCCCTGTGGGCCCAGAACATGAAAAACTGTTTTTT. The genes are TRBV20-1 and TRBJ1-4; D gene uncertain. V was cut by 5 bases and J by 6 bases, with 22 bases left in between. Per the germline V gene, CDR1 is DFQATT and CDR2 is SNEGSKA (reference sequence). This CDR3 has 16 amino acids.

The chain carries TRBV3-1 and TRBJ1-6; tentatively, D is TRBD1 (5 bases). CDR1 is LGHDT and CDR2 is YNNKEL in the germline V gene (reference sequence). V dropped 1 base and J dropped 7 bases, with 11 bases sitting between them. CDR3 length equals 15 residues. This CDR3 reads CASSQVVGHNSPLHF. The CDR3 region has the DNA TGTGCCAGCAGCCAAGTGGTTGGACACAATTCACCCCTCCACTTT.

The chain has TRBV3-1 and TRBJ2-7; a possible D gene is TRBD2 (6 bases). The CDR3 runs to 16 residues. The germline CDR1 and CDR2 sequences are LGHDT and YNNKEL (reference sequence). Trimming stripped 1 base from V and 7 bases from J, with 20 bases between. CDR3 in DNA: TGTGCCAGCAGCCAAGCAATGGGCGTCGGGGGAGTGGAGCAGTACTTC. It specifies CASSQAMGVGGVEQYF.

In this sample, this clonotype turned up many times. The chain is built from TRBV12-3 or TRBV12-4 and TRBJ1-3, with D hard to call. This CDR3 comprises 13 residues. Trimming removed 6 bases from V and 5 bases from J, with 11 bases in between. Here the CDR3 DNA reads TGTGCCAGCAGCACGGGATCTAGAAACACCATATATTTT. Its protein is CASSTGSRNTIYF.

This clonotype has at least ten counts. This chain joins TRBV12-3 or TRBV12-4 and TRBJ1-2, with 10 bases aligning to TRBD1. The CDR3 is 15 residues long. The trim removed 4 bases at V and 4 bases at J, leaving 6 bases unmatched. CDR3 loop: CASSSRQGAIYGYTF. CDR3 DNA sequence: TGTGCCAGCAGTTCACGACAGGGGGCCATCTATGGCTACACCTTC.

This clonotype was found many times. One end of the junction does not line up with germline, which may come from a read error. The V and J genes are TRBV7-2 and TRBJ2-1; no definite D call. This CDR3 contains 13 residues. Germline CDR1 reads SGHTA; CDR2 reads FQGNSA. The chain's CDR3 is CASGLTRYNEQFF. The CDR3 DNA follows: TGTGCCAGCGGCTTAACCCGCTACAATGAGCAGTTCTTC.